These T cell receptor beta chains were read from a single sample in a study of CD8 T cells in Susac syndrome. TCRdb passed the immunoSEQ multiplex PCR reads through MiXCR, listing each CDR3 protein once. The repertoire has about 150,000 distinct CDR3 sequences, about 95% of them found once; the top ten carry around 0.15%. The sequencing sample was made of CD8+ T cells from PBMCs. The receptor source for this set is a human donor with multiple sclerosis. CDR3s include the opening cysteine and the closing phenylalanine or tryptophan. D genes are given only for firm matches. Clone size appears in some rows only: once, few, many, or a class for an expanded clone.

d_call	v_call	j_call	clone_size	cdr3_aa	cdr3_nt
TRBD1	TRBV9	TRBJ2-2	.	CASSGEMTGYTGELFF	TGTGCCAGCAGCGGAGAAATGACAGGGTACACCGGGGAGCTGTTTTTT
.	TRBV6-5	TRBJ2-5	.	CASGPKETQYF	TGTGCCAGCGGCCCGAAAGAGACCCAGTACTTC
TRBD1	TRBV13	TRBJ2-2	.	CASSSGQANTGELFF	TGTGCCAGCAGCTCAGGACAGGCGAACACCGGGGAGCTGTTTTTT
.	TRBV10-3	TRBJ2-3	.	CAISSEGRDTQYF	TGTGCCATCAGCTCCGAAGGGCGAGATACGCAGTATTTT
.	TRBV29-1	TRBJ2-3	.	CSVEKGRGSTDTQYF	TGCAGCGTTGAAAAGGGCAGGGGCAGCACAGATACGCAGTATTTT
.	TRBV12-3/TRBV12-4	TRBJ2-2	.	CASSPVGQEELFF	TGTGCCAGCAGTCCAGTCGGGCAAGAGGAGCTGTTTTTT
TRBD1	TRBV29-1	TRBJ1-1	.	CSVARGGRMNTEAFF	TGCAGCGTAGCCAGAGGGGGCCGGATGAACACTGAAGCTTTCTTT
TRBD1	TRBV12-3/TRBV12-4	TRBJ2-7	few	CASSPQGYEQYF	TGTGCCAGCAGTCCACAGGGGTACGAGCAGTACTTC
TRBD2	TRBV7-9	TRBJ2-7	.	CASSPTGGRGSYEQYF	TGTGCCAGCAGCCCAACGGGGGGACGGGGATCCTACGAGCAGTACTTC
.	TRBV20-1	TRBJ2-7	.	CSAPTKGIGYEQYF	TGCAGTGCCCCGACGAAGGGGATAGGCTACGAGCAGTACTTC
.	TRBV7-8	TRBJ2-2	.	CASSSTGNTGELFF	TGTGCCAGCAGCTCGACAGGGAACACCGGGGAGCTGTTTTTT
.	TRBV2	TRBJ2-7	.	CASSVRADYYEQYF	TGTGCCAGCAGTGTCAGGGCAGATTACTACGAGCAGTACTTC
TRBD1	TRBV29-1	TRBJ1-2	.	CSVLRTGSYGYTF	TGCAGCGTCCTAAGGACAGGGAGCTATGGCTACACCTTC
.	TRBV19	TRBJ1-5	.	CASRLGINQPQHF	TGTGCCAGTAGGCTGGGAATTAATCAGCCCCAGCATTTT
.	TRBV5-4	TRBJ1-2	.	CASSFQDYYGYTF	TGTGCCAGCAGCTTTCAGGACTACTATGGCTACACCTTC
.	TRBV7-3	TRBJ1-1	.	CASSLTPLRSWVGTEAFF	TGTGCCAGCAGCTTAACCCCCTTGCGGTCCTGGGTCGGCACTGAAGCTTTCTTT
.	TRBV24-1	TRBJ2-7	.	CATSDSRGDEQYF	TGTGCCACCAGTGATTCCAGGGGGGACGAGCAGTACTTC
.	TRBV12-3/TRBV12-4	TRBJ1-1	.	CASSLRPESTEAFF	TGTGCCAGCAGTCTCCGCCCAGAATCCACTGAAGCTTTCTTT
TRBD2	TRBV30	TRBJ2-1	once	CAWTLGYGTSGYNEQFF	TGTGCCTGGACCCTTGGGTACGGGACTAGCGGTTACAATGAGCAGTTCTTC
.	TRBV6-2/TRBV6-3	TRBJ2-3	once	CASSYSPDTQYF	TGTGCCAGCAGTTACTCGCCAGATACGCAGTATTTT
.	TRBV12-3/TRBV12-4	TRBJ2-5	.	CASSLVSGFETQYF	TGTGCCAGCAGTTTGGTCTCCGGCTTTGAGACCCAGTACTTC
TRBD1	TRBV4-1	TRBJ2-7	.	CASSQADRGGYEQYF	TGCGCCAGCAGCCAAGCAGACAGGGGAGGCTACGAGCAGTACTTC
.	TRBV20-1	TRBJ2-5	.	CSATTGEGQETQYF	TGCAGTGCCACCACAGGGGAGGGCCAAGAGACCCAGTACTTC
.	TRBV21-1	TRBJ2-1	.	CASSKSGVQGLSNEQFF	TGTGCCAGCAGCAAATCGGGAGTACAGGGGCTAAGCAATGAGCAGTTCTTC
.	TRBV7-8	TRBJ2-2	.	CASSFQTGRVGELFF	TGTGCCAGCAGCTTTCAAACAGGGAGGGTCGGGGAGCTGTTTTTT
.	TRBV29-1	TRBJ2-1	.	CSVTGTYNEQFF	TGCAGCGTTACCGGGACTTACAATGAGCAGTTCTTC
TRBD2	TRBV30	TRBJ2-3	.	CACSGDLTSTDTQYF	TGTGCCTGTAGCGGGGACCTAACTAGCACAGATACGCAGTATTTT
TRBD1	TRBV10-3	TRBJ2-1	.	CAISLDRGLNSEQFF	TGTGCCATCAGCTTGGACAGGGGGCTGAACAGTGAGCAGTTCTTC
TRBD2	TRBV29-1	TRBJ2-1	.	CSIPGTSPYEQFF	TGCAGCATACCCGGGACTAGCCCCTATGAGCAGTTCTTC
.	TRBV9	TRBJ2-6	.	CASSMTDIGANVLTF	TGTGCCAGCAGCATGACGGACATTGGGGCCAACGTCCTGACTTTC
.	TRBV7-9	TRBJ2-5	.	CASSSLPDGETQYF	TGTGCCAGCAGCTCCCTGCCCGACGGGGAGACCCAGTACTTC
TRBD1	TRBV3-1	TRBJ2-5	.	CASTPTGGAKTQYF	TGTGCCAGCACCCCGACAGGGGGCGCGAAGACCCAGTACTTC
.	TRBV25-1	TRBJ2-3	.	CASSDRTYTDTQYF	TGTGCCAGCAGTGACAGGACCTACACAGATACGCAGTATTTT
.	TRBV11-2	TRBJ2-7	.	CASSFFDSAYEQYF	TGTGCCAGCAGCTTCTTTGACTCAGCCTACGAGCAGTACTTC
TRBD2	TRBV15	TRBJ2-1	.	CATSRSGTSGVDEFF	TGTGCCACCAGCAGATCCGGGACTAGCGGGGTAGATGAGTTCTTC
TRBD2	TRBV9	TRBJ2-2	.	CASSGGLAGTGELFF	TGTGCCAGCAGCGGGGGACTAGCCGGCACCGGGGAGCTGTTTTTT
.	TRBV5-6	TRBJ2-7	.	CASSLGSGIGGEQYF	TGTGCCAGCAGCTTGGGGTCCGGGATCGGCGGCGAGCAGTACTTC
TRBD1	TRBV3-1	TRBJ2-5	.	CASLWTGDSETQYF	TGTGCCAGCCTTTGGACAGGGGACAGTGAGACCCAGTACTTC
.	TRBV5-1	TRBJ1-6	.	CASSSTGGSSPLHF	TGCGCCAGCAGCTCGACAGGAGGGAGTTCACCCCTCCACTTT
.	TRBV6-5	TRBJ1-1	.	CASRTRNTEAFF	TGTGCCAGCAGAACCAGGAACACTGAAGCTTTCTTT
.	TRBV20-1	TRBJ2-3	.	CSARHRQGGVITDTQYF	TGCAGTGCTAGGCATCGGCAGGGGGGGGTAATCACAGATACGCAGTATTTT
TRBD1	TRBV5-4	TRBJ2-2	.	CASSVDRHANTGELFF	TGTGCCAGCAGCGTGGACAGGCACGCAAACACCGGGGAGCTGTTTTTT
.	TRBV27	TRBJ2-5	.	CASSTLKRGGQETQYF	TGTGCCAGCAGTACCCTAAAGAGGGGGGGTCAAGAGACCCAGTACTTC
TRBD2	TRBV11-2	TRBJ2-7	.	CASGLTSDSYEQYF	TGTGCCAGCGGATTGACTAGCGACTCCTACGAGCAGTACTTC
TRBD1	TRBV20-1	TRBJ1-1	.	CSALGQGFRVNTEAFF	TGCAGTGCCCTGGGACAGGGGTTTCGAGTGAACACTGAAGCTTTCTTT
.	TRBV27	TRBJ1-5	.	CASSFQGGTRDQPQHF	TGTGCCAGCAGTTTCCAAGGCGGGACGCGGGATCAGCCCCAGCATTTT
TRBD1	TRBV27	TRBJ1-2	.	CASSQLTGRGVYGYTF	TGTGCCAGCAGTCAACTGACAGGGCGGGGAGTCTATGGCTACACCTTC
TRBD1	TRBV19	TRBJ1-2	.	CASTTGVRNYGYTF	TGTGCCAGTACTACAGGGGTTCGGAACTATGGCTACACCTTC
.	TRBV5-6	TRBJ2-7	.	CASSFDREQYF	TGTGCCAGCAGCTTCGACCGCGAGCAGTACTTC
.	TRBV11-2	TRBJ2-7	once	CASSPGFYHDEQYF	TGTGCCAGCAGCCCGGGTTTTTACCACGACGAGCAGTACTTC
TRBD1	TRBV30	TRBJ1-4	.	CARRSGGLVEKLFF	TGTGCCAGGAGATCAGGGGGTCTGGTTGAAAAACTGTTTTTT
.	TRBV5-6	TRBJ2-3	.	CASSLGTSRNTDTQYF	TGTGCCAGCAGCTTGGGAACTAGCCGAAACACAGATACGCAGTATTTT
.	TRBV6-5	TRBJ2-3	.	CASADTSPADTQYF	TGTGCCAGTGCCGACACCTCCCCGGCAGATACGCAGTATTTT
.	TRBV2	TRBJ2-1	.	CASIRVSYEQFF	TGTGCCAGCATCAGGGTTTCCTATGAGCAGTTCTTC
TRBD2	TRBV7-2	TRBJ2-3	once	CASSSAGGGDTQYF	TGTGCCAGCAGCTCAGCGGGGGGAGGAGATACGCAGTATTTT
TRBD2	TRBV5-1	TRBJ2-5	.	CASSFASGGIQETQYF	TGCGCCAGCAGTTTTGCTAGCGGGGGGATCCAAGAGACCCAGTACTTC
TRBD1	TRBV11-2	TRBJ1-1	.	CASSLGRGGANEAFF	TGTGCCAGCAGCTTAGGAAGAGGGGGCGCCAATGAAGCTTTCTTT
TRBD1	TRBV6-5	TRBJ1-2	.	CASSYSEGAVYGYTF	TGTGCCAGCAGTTACAGTGAGGGGGCGGTCTATGGCTACACCTTC
TRBD1	TRBV9	TRBJ1-1	.	CASSVGDRWTEAFF	TGTGCCAGCAGCGTAGGGGACAGGTGGACTGAAGCTTTCTTT